The TCR beta chain under discussion was sequenced for a study of cytomegalovirus exposure and HLA in healthy donors. Broader study findings: Reported results showed that the classifier diagnosed cytomegalovirus status with high specificity and sensitivity. The availability of immune exposure information extended only to CMV serostatus. Relative to equally common others, HLA-associated TCR beta chains showed greater clonal expansion in a later analysis.

Concerning this clone: Its antigen remains unknown.

PCR amplification relied on 60 Vbeta primers (plus 13 Jbeta primers). Data came from immunoSEQ multiplex PCR; TCRdb stores just in-frame clones and leaves some out. The table records roughly 160,000 clones, about 65% of them present only once. Germline CDR1 SNHLY, CDR2 FYNNEI. The CDR3 extends over 14 amino acids. The junction had 5 bases not matched to a gene; V was cut back by 9 bases and J by 0 bases. This TCR was sampled from a woman in her twenties or thirties in good health and CMV-seronegative. Sequencing was carried out using PBMCs. The chain carries TRBV2 and TRBJ2-1; the match to TRBD2 covers 7 bases. Written as DNA, the CDR3 is TGTGCCAGTCAAGCGGGATTCTCCTACAATGAGCAGTTCTTC. Translating it yields CASQAGFSYNEQFF.